This T cell receptor (beta chain) was sequenced during a study of cytomegalovirus exposure and HLA in healthy donors. Study-wide results and limits: The study had only CMV serostatus as immune exposure information. Most TCR sequences were rare, but some public TCRs occurred in many donors.

In regard to this clone: Its antigen is undetermined.

The PCR made use of 60 Vbeta and 13 Jbeta primers. Using immunoSEQ multiplex PCR, the repertoire was profiled, and TCRdb retains in-frame clones only, with some absent. In the table there are more than 25,000 clones, 70% of which are singletons. The donors comprised healthy bone marrow donors. V shed 4 bases, J shed 5 bases, and the junction held 1 base outside the gene matches. The CDR3 extends over 12 amino acids. The germline CDR1 and CDR2 sequences are SEHNR and FQNEAQ (reference sequence). The sample taken for sequencing was PBMCs. The chain uses TRBV7-9 and TRBJ2-5, with TRBD2 identical over 7 bases. The sequence came from a woman in her fifties or sixties in good health and CMV-seronegative. CDR3: CASSYGGETQYF. The CDR3 DNA sequence: TGTGCCAGCAGCTACGGGGGGGAGACCCAGTACTTC.